This TCR beta chain was sequenced for a study of blood T cell repertoires in COVID-19. Seattle enrolled patients during active infection and tracked them longitudinally. The CDR3 is 19 amino acids. V trimming: 5 bases; J trimming: 0 bases; junction bases outside the gene matches: 19. Germline lookup yields CDR1 SGHRS and CDR2 YFSETQ. As handled by the study authors: How many nucleated cells were present was estimated from reference gene primer amplification. Measured with immunoSEQ multiplex PCR; TCRdb has only the in-frame clones, and not every one. V and J calls and clone size are given by that table; D and trimming were obtained from the DNA. This table holds roughly 100,000 clones, around 78% found once.

The TCR comes from a man at least 80 years old with COVID-19, enrolled during active disease. The sequencing sample was made of peripheral blood. The rearrangement uses TRBV5-1 and TRBJ2-7, with TRBD1 matching 8 bases. The CDR3 region is CASRPGQAKPGLLSYEQYF. The CDR3 nucleotides read TGCGCCAGCAGGCCGGGACAGGCCAAACCGGGACTCCTCTCCTACGAGCAGTACTTC.